The 20 T cell receptor beta chains below were found in one sample sequenced in a study of blood T cell repertoires in COVID-19. TCRdb's table, derived via immunoSEQ multiplex PCR, lists solely in-frame clones and lacks some. This sample has fewer than 350,000 clones, with 70% to 90% found just once. Sequencing used peripheral blood. Source of these receptors: a woman aged 25 to 39 with COVID-19, enrolled during active disease.

This chain connects TRBV7-8 to TRBJ2-7; D is possibly TRBD2 (5 bases). Trimming took 5 bases from V and 0 from J, leaving 20 bases between them. CDR1 and CDR2 from the germline V gene are SGHVS and FQNEAQ. This CDR3 region has 17 residues. CDR3 sequence reads: CASSLPLWPRGSYEQYF. The CDR3 coding sequence is TGTGCCAGCAGCCTACCCTTATGGCCCCGGGGCTCCTACGAGCAGTACTTC.

The genes are TRBV2 and TRBJ2-4, with 11 bases that match TRBD2. V lost 5 bases and J lost 9; bases outside the gene matches: 9. Germline V CDR1 and CDR2: SNHLY, FYNNEI. The CDR3 has 15 residues. This CDR3 is CASSYSGGASAIQYF. For the CDR3, the DNA is TGTGCCAGCAGTTATAGCGGGGGGGCCTCCGCCATTCAGTACTTC.

The chain recombines TRBV15 with TRBJ2-7; 9 positions match TRBD2. The germline V gene encodes CDR1 LNHNV and CDR2 YYDKDF (reference sequence). The CDR3 has 17 residues. The ends lost 1 base at V and 6 bases at J; junction bases unmatched: 13. CDR3: CATSRGIEAGGPREQYF. CDR3 bases: TGTGCCACCAGCAGAGGAATAGAGGCGGGGGGGCCACGCGAGCAGTACTTC.

The chain is built from TRBV18 and TRBJ2-7; 10 positions match TRBD2. The CDR3 is made up of 17 amino acids. Looked up from germline, CDR1 is KGHSH and CDR2 is LQKENI. The J segment lost 6 bases and the V segment lost 1 base, leaving 12 bases of the junction unmatched. Here the CDR3 DNA reads TGTGCCAGCTCACCACTTCGCACAGCGGGGGGGCACGGCGAGCAGTACTTC. Translation: CASSPLRTAGGHGEQYF.

The rearrangement links TRBV2 to TRBJ1-4; D is uncertain. Looked up from germline, CDR1 is SNHLY and CDR2 is FYNNEI. The CDR3 length is 14 residues. Deletions cut 6 bases from V and 6 bases from J, with 14 bases between. In DNA, the CDR3 is TGTGCCAGCAGAAAAGATGGAGGATATGAAAAACTGTTTTTT. It codes for CASRKDGGYEKLFF. The entire variable domain, with the rest obtained from reference TRBV2 and TRBJ1-4, is as follows: EPEVTQTPSHQVTQMGQEVILRCVPISNHLYFYWYRQILGQKVEFLVSFYNNEISEKSEIFDDQFSVERPDGSNFTLKIRSTKLEDSAMYFCASRKDGGYEKLFFGSGTQLSVL.

The J gene is TRBJ1-2, the V gene TRBV5-6, with D uncertain. CDR3 length equals 12 residues. The germline V and J ends were trimmed by 1 base and 3 bases, with 4 bases remaining between them. Germline CDR1 SGHDT, CDR2 YYEEEE. The CDR3 nucleotides are TGTGCCAGCAGCTTGACGGACTATGGCTACACCTTC. Translated, it gives CASSLTDYGYTF.

The CDR3 spells CATSRDVVLGTGGFYGYTF. The CDR3 DNA reads as TGTGCCACCAGCAGAGATGTTGTTTTAGGGACAGGGGGATTCTATGGCTACACCTTC. The rearrangement uses TRBV15 and TRBJ1-2, with TRBD1 matching 11 bases. V gave up 0 bases and J gave up 4 bases; unmatched junction bases: 13. Germline lookup yields CDR1 LNHNV and CDR2 YYDKDF (reference sequence). This CDR3 region has 19 residues.

This chain connects TRBV14 to TRBJ1-1; 9 positions match TRBD1. The CDR3 covers 16 residues. Germline loops: CDR1 SGHDN, CDR2 FVKESK. V lost 1 base, J lost 5 bases, and 8 bases stayed unmatched. CDR3: CASSQVLQGAWTEAFF. CDR3 sequence (DNA): TGTGCCAGCAGCCAAGTCTTACAGGGGGCTTGGACTGAAGCTTTCTTT.

The chain combines TRBV5-4 with TRBJ2-1; 12 nucleotides agree with TRBD2. V dropped 2 bases and J dropped 5; count of bases not matched to a gene: 2. This CDR3 has 15 amino acids. CDR1 SGHNT and CDR2 YYREEE come from the germline V gene (reference sequence). The CDR3 reads CASSFRLAGDNEQFF. The CDR3, as DNA: TGTGCCAGCAGCTTTCGACTAGCGGGGGACAATGAGCAGTTCTTC. The whole variable domain, remainder taken from reference TRBV5-4 and TRBJ2-1, is ETGVTQSPTHLIKTRGQQVTLRCSSQSGHNTVSWYQQALGQGPQFIFQYYREEENGRGNFPPRFSGLQFPNYSSELNVNALELDDSALYLCASSFRLAGDNEQFFGPGTRLTVL.

This clone turned up a few times. This chain uses TRBV4-2 with TRBJ2-5; 7 bases are a match to TRBD2. This CDR3 comprises 15 residues. In germline, CDR1 is LGHNA, CDR2 YNFKEQ. After removal of 3 bases from V and 5 bases from J, the junction contained 9 bases not matched to a gene. CDR3 residues: CASSQGSGGGETQYF. In nucleotides, the CDR3 is TGTGCCAGCAGCCAGGGCTCGGGGGGTGGGGAGACCCAGTACTTC.

This clone occurred a few times. This chain connects TRBV29-1 to TRBJ2-2; weak D call: TRBD2 (6 bases). This CDR3 is 16 amino acids long. From germline, CDR1 is SQVTM and CDR2 ANQGSEA. V shed 4 bases and J shed 1 base, with 16 bases lying between them. In nucleotides, the CDR3 is TGCAGCGTTGCTGGGTTGGCGGGGATGAACACCGGGGAGCTGTTTTTT. It is translated as CSVAGLAGMNTGELFF.

The V gene is TRBV12-5, the J gene TRBJ2-5; D gene unclear. Germline loops: CDR1 LGHNT, CDR2 FRNRAP. This CDR3 region has 15 residues. V was trimmed by 9 bases and J by 2 bases, leaving 19 bases between them. CDR3 nucleotide sequence: TGTGCTAGCGGTCTAGTTTTGGGTCAACAAGAGACCCAGTACTTC. It encodes CASGLVLGQQETQYF.

The gene calls are TRBV29-1 and TRBJ2-1, with 14 bases identical to TRBD2. The V segment lost 5 bases and the J segment 10 bases; nucleotides outside the gene matches: 7. The CDR3 is 14 residues long. Germline V gives CDR1 SQVTM, CDR2 ANQGSEA. The DNA of the CDR3 is TGCAGCGTTCACAATAGACTAGCGGGGGGGGAGCAGTTCTTC. Protein sequence: CSVHNRLAGGEQFF.

The rearrangement joins TRBV7-9 to TRBJ1-1; no reliable D call. This CDR3 spans 12 amino acids. CDR1 SEHNR and CDR2 FQNEAQ come from the germline V gene (reference sequence). The germline V and J ends were trimmed by 3 bases and 8 bases, with 10 bases remaining between them. CDR3 sequence reads: CASSFGTNEAFF. For the CDR3, the DNA is TGTGCCAGCAGCTTTGGTACAAACGAAGCTTTCTTT.

The gene calls are TRBV11-2 and TRBJ2-5; perhaps TRBD1 as D (6 bases). In germline, CDR1 is SGHAT, CDR2 FQNNGV. Trimming left V 3 bases short and J 5 bases short, with 16 bases between. This CDR3 has 15 amino acids. CDR3 sequence: CASSFTVTGTETQYF. For the CDR3, the DNA is TGTGCCAGCAGCTTTACAGTTACAGGGACGGAGACCCAGTACTTC.

The chain carries TRBV7-2 and TRBJ2-3; no reliable D call. Germline V gene data show CDR1 as SGHTA and CDR2 as FQGNSA. The CDR3 has 13 amino acids. The V gene lost 4 bases and the J gene lost 6 bases, with 11 bases spanning the gap. The CDR3 DNA follows: TGTGCCAGCAGCTCCACTGACGGGGATACGCAGTATTTT. It yields the protein CASSSTDGDTQYF.

The chain recombines TRBV20-1 with TRBJ2-7, with a possible D match to TRBD1 (7 bases). Germline-derived CDR1 and CDR2 are DFQATT and SNEGSKA (reference sequence). The CDR3 is 14 residues long. Trimming took 3 bases from V and 2 from J, leaving 14 bases between them. DNA for the CDR3: TGCAGTGCTAGTGGCGGGACAGCCGCCTACGAGCAGTACTTC. Translating gives CSASGGTAAYEQYF.

The chain recombines TRBV6-5 with TRBJ2-7; 7 bases fit TRBD2. V lost 4 bases, J lost 2 bases, and 11 bases stayed unmatched. CDR3 length: 16 residues. Germline V CDR1 and CDR2: MNHEY, SVGAGI. The CDR3 reads CASSSLRRGGAYEQYF. In nucleotides, the CDR3 is TGTGCCAGCAGTTCCCTCAGGCGCGGGGGTGCCTACGAGCAGTACTTC.

This chain links TRBV21-1 with TRBJ2-7; the DNA was not used to check the table's D call, TRBD1. TRBV21-1 corresponds to a pseudogene. The CDR3 runs to 14 residues. The CDR3 DNA is TGTGCCAGCAGCAAAGATCGGACAGCCTACGAGCAGTACTTC. Its translation is CASSKDRTAYEQYF.

The V and J genes are TRBV6-5 and TRBJ2-4; D possibly corresponds to TRBD2 (6 bases). This CDR3 has 15 amino acids. The V and J ends lost 0 bases and 9 bases respectively, with 15 bases between them. Germline loops: CDR1 MNHEY, CDR2 SVGAGI. The CDR3, as DNA: TGTGCCAGCAGTTACTCGGGCCAGCGCGGGGTCATTCAGTACTTC. Amino acid sequence: CASSYSGQRGVIQYF.